This TCR beta chain appears in the sequencing data of a study of CD8+ T cells in alopecia areata. In the study overall: A 6-month off-drug phase came after tofacitinib, which had lasted 6 to 18 months.

RNA extraction was followed by reverse transcription into cDNA, which acted as the sequencing template. Profiling relied on immunoSEQ multiplex PCR, and the TCRdb table lists in-frame clones only, not all of them. This sample yields 100,000 to 150,000 clones, of which about 54% are seen a single time; nearly 30% belongs to the top ten. Remarks on this clone: Antigen: not known.

Regarding the study as a whole: Baseline CD8+ expansion's link to response remains uncertain, as there was one nonresponder.

Treatment meaning: oral pan-JAK inhibitor, 5-10 mg twice daily. The input for sequencing was CD8+ T cells sorted from blood, taken at week 4, from a patient treated with tofacitinib. This sequence was found in a human donor with alopecia areata.

The CDR3 here is CASSLAGGNYGYTF. CDR3 DNA sequence: TGTGCCAGCAGTTTAGCCGGGGGGAACTATGGCTACACCTTC. The chain uses TRBV27 and TRBJ1-2; possible D gene TRBD1, 5 bases. In germline, CDR1 is MNHEY, CDR2 SMNVEV (reference sequence). CDR3 length: 14 residues. Trimming cost V 2 bases and J 2 bases, with 9 bases left between them.